The rows below give T cell receptor beta chains drawn from one sample of a study of T cells after yellow fever vaccination. One entry per CDR3 protein, called by TCRdb with MiXCR from the 5' RACE reads. This table has about 310,000 distinct CDR3 sequences, roughly 4% appearing once. Specimen: PBMCs, collected on the day of the yellow fever booster vaccination. These receptors originate from a young man who received the YFV17D yellow fever vaccine. Each CDR3 is given without its conserved first and last residue.

v_call	j_call	cdr3_aa
TRBV6-6	TRBJ2-3	ASSYQKTATHTDTQY
TRBV28	TRBJ2-1	ASSMGNEQF
TRBV11-2	TRBJ2-7	ASSLGDRRLSTLYEQY
TRBV20-1	TRBJ2-1	SARVPAGGGADNEQF
TRBV10-3	TRBJ2-3	AISESPGGLDTQY
TRBV6-6	TRBJ1-4	ASSARGLINEKLF
TRBV7-2	TRBJ2-7	ASTFASSYEQY
TRBV20-1	TRBJ2-5	SARPAGRETQY
TRBV7-2	TRBJ1-1	ASSLAVRVYSITTF
TRBV7-2	TRBJ2-3	ASSLVALAGGSGAQY